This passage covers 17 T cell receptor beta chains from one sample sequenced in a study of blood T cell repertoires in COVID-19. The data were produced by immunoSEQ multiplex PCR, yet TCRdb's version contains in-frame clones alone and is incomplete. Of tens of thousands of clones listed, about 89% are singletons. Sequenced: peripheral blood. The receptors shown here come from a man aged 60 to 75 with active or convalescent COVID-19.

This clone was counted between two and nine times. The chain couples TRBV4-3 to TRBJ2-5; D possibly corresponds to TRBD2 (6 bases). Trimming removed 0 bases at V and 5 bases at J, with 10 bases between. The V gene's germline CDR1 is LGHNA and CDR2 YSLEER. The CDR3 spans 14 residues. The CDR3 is CASSQEARGETQYF. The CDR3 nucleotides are TGCGCCAGCAGCCAAGAAGCCCGGGGGGAGACCCAGTACTTC.

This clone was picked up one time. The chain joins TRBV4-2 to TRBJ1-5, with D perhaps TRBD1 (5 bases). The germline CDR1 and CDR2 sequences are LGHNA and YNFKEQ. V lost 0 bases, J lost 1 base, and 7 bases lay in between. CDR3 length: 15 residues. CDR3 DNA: TGTGCCAGCAGCCAAGATAGGGGCAGCAATCAGCCCCAGCATTTT. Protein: CASSQDRGSNQPQHF.

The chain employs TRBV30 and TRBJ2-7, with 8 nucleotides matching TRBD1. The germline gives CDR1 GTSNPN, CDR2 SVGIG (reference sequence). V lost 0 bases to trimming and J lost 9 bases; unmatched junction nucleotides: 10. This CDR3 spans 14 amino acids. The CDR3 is CAWSVATGVGLQYF. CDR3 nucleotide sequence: TGTGCCTGGAGTGTCGCGACAGGGGTCGGGTTGCAGTACTTC.

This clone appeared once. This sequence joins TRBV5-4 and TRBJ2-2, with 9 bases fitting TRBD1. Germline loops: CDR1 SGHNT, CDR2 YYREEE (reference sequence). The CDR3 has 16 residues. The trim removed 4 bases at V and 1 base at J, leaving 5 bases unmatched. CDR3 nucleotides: TGTGCCAGCAGCAAAGGACAGGGGAGGAACACCGGGGAGCTGTTTTTT. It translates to CASSKGQGRNTGELFF.

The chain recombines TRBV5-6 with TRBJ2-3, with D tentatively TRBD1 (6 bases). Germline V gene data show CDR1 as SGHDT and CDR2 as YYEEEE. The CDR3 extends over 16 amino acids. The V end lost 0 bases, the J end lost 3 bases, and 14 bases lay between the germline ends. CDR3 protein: CASSLVTGIVTDTQYF. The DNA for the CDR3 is TGTGCCAGCAGCTTGGTTACAGGGATTGTAACAGATACGCAGTATTTT.

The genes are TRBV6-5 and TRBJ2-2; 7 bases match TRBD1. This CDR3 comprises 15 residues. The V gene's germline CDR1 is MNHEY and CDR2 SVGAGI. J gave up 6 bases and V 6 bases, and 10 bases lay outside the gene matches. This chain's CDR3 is CASRRTGDWAGELFF. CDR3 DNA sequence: TGTGCCAGCAGGAGGACAGGCGATTGGGCCGGGGAGCTGTTTTTT.

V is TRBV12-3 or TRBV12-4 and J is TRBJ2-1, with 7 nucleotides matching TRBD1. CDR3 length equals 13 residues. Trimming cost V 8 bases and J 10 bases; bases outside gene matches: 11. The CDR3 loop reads CASRLTGALEQFF. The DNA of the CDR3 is TGTGCCAGCCGCCTCACAGGGGCTCTAGAGCAGTTCTTC.

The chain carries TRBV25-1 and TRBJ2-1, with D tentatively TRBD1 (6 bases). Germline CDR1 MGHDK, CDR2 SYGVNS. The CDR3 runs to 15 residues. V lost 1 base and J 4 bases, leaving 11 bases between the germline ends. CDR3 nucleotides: TGTGCCAGCAGTGAATCCGGACAGTCATACAATGAGCAGTTCTTC. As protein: CASSESGQSYNEQFF.

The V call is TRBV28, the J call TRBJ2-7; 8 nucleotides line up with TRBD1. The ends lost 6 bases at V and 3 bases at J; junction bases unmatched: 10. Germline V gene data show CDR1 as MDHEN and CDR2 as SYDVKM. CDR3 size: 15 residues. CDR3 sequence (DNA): TGTGCCAGCAGCCCCGGGACAGGCCGAAGCTACGAGCAGTACTTC. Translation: CASSPGTGRSYEQYF. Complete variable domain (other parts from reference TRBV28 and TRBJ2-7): DVKVTQSSRYLVKRTGEKVFLECVQDMDHENMFWYRQDPGLGLRLIYFSYDVKMKEKGDIPEGYSVSREKKERFSLILESASTNQTSMYLCASSPGTGRSYEQYFGPGTRLTVT.

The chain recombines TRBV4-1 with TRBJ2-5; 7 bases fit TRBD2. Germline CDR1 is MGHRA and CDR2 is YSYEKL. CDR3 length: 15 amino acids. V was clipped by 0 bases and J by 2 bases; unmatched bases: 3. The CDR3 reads CASSQDLGGQETQYF. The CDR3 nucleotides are TGCGCCAGCAGCCAAGATCTCGGGGGGCAAGAGACCCAGTACTTC.

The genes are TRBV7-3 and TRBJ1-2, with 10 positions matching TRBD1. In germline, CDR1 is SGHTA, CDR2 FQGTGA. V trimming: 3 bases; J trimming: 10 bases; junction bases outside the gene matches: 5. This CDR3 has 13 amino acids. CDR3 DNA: TGTGCCAGCAGCTTCGAGGGACAGGGGACCTACACCTTC. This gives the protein CASSFEGQGTYTF. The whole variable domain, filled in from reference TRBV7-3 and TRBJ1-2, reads GAGVSQTPSNKVTEKGKYVELRCDPISGHTALYWYRQSLGQGPEFLIYFQGTGAADDSGLPNDRFFAVRPEGSVSTLKIQRTERGDSAVYLCASSFEGQGTYTFGSGTRLTVV.

The CDR3 spells CASRQLTGGAGNTIYF. Here the CDR3 DNA reads TGTGCCAGCAGACAACTCACAGGGGGCGCGGGAAACACCATATATTTT. The chain couples TRBV6-6 to TRBJ1-3; 9 positions match TRBD1. Looked up from germline, CDR1 is MNHNY and CDR2 is SVGAGI (reference sequence). The CDR3 runs to 16 residues. The J segment lost 4 bases and the V segment lost 6 bases, leaving 10 bases of the junction unmatched.

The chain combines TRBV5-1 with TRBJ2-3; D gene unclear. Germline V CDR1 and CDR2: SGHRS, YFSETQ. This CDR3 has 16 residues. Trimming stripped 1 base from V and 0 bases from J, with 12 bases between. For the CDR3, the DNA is TGCGCCAGCAGCTTGAGCCAGGCACTGAGCACAGATACGCAGTATTTT. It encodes CASSLSQALSTDTQYF.

Written as DNA, the CDR3 is TGCAGCGTTGGGGGACAGGGGTACGAGCAGTACTTC. As protein: CSVGGQGYEQYF. V is TRBV29-1 and J is TRBJ2-7, with TRBD1 matching 10 bases. Germline trimming cut 4 bases from V and 4 bases from J; bases unmatched to any gene: 1. This CDR3 region has 12 residues. The germline gives CDR1 SQVTM, CDR2 ANQGSEA.

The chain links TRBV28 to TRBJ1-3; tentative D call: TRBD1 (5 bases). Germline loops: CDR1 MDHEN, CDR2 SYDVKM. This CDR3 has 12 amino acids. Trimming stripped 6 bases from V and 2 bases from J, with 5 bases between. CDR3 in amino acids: CASRGPGNTIYF. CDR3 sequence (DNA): TGTGCCAGCAGGGGGCCTGGAAACACCATATATTTT. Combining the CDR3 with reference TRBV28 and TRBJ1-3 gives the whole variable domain DVKVTQSSRYLVKRTGEKVFLECVQDMDHENMFWYRQDPGLGLRLIYFSYDVKMKEKGDIPEGYSVSREKKERFSLILESASTNQTSMYLCASRGPGNTIYFGEGSWLTVV.

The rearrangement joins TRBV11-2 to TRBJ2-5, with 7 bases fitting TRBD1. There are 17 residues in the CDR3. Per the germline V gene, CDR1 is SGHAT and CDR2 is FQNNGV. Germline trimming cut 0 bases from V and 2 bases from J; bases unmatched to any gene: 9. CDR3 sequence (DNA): TGTGCCAGCAGCTTAGATGAAGGGACAGAATATCAAGAGACCCAGTACTTC. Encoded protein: CASSLDEGTEYQETQYF.

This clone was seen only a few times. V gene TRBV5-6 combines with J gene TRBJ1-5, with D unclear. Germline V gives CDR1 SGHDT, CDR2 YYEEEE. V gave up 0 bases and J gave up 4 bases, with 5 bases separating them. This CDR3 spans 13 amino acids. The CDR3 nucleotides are TGTGCCAGCAGCTTGGGGGCAAATCAGCCCCAGCATTTT. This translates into CASSLGANQPQHF. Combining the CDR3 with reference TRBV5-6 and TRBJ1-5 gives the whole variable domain DAGVTQSPTHLIKTRGQQVTLRCSPKSGHDTVSWYQQALGQGPQFIFQYYEEEERQRGNFPDRFSGHQFPNYSSELNVNALLLGDSALYLCASSLGANQPQHFGDGTRLSIL.